These 32 T cell receptor beta chains came from one sample sequenced in a study of blood T cell repertoires in COVID-19. Data came from immunoSEQ multiplex PCR; TCRdb stores just in-frame clones and leaves some out. This table holds 110,000 to 150,000 clones, less than 85% found once. The source material was PBMCs or T cells enriched from blood (not recorded which). The receptors were gathered from a woman under 30 who had been exposed to COVID-19.

In this sample, this clone turned up a few times. V and J are TRBV6-4 and TRBJ2-3, with D tentatively TRBD1 (6 bases). The germline V gene has CDR1 MRHNA and CDR2 SNTAGT. The V gene lost 4 bases and the J gene lost 1 base, with 9 bases spanning the gap. This CDR3 region has 14 residues. The CDR3, as DNA: TGTGCCAGCAGTGTCGCAGGGGGCACAGATACGCAGTATTTT. Encoded protein: CASSVAGGTDTQYF.

V gene TRBV18 combines with J gene TRBJ2-3; tentatively, D is TRBD2 (6 bases). This CDR3 comprises 14 residues. V gave up 8 bases and J gave up 3 bases, with 15 bases separating them. Per germline, CDR1 KGHSH and CDR2 LQKENI. The CDR3 is CASKFAGHTDTQYF. In nucleotides, the CDR3 is TGTGCCAGCAAATTTGCGGGGCATACAGATACGCAGTATTTT.

This clone came up a few times. The rearrangement links TRBV30 to TRBJ1-1; D unclear. Deletions cut 4 bases from V and 6 bases from J, with 12 bases between. Germline V gene lookup returns CDR1 GTSNPN and CDR2 SVGIG (reference sequence). The CDR3 has 12 amino acids. The chain's CDR3 is CAWTRAGAEAFF. As DNA, the CDR3 is TGTGCCTGGACTCGCGCCGGGGCTGAAGCTTTCTTT.

This clone was counted a few times. V gene TRBV9 combines with J gene TRBJ2-3; tentative D call: TRBD1 (5 bases). Germline values: CDR1 SGDLS, CDR2 YYNGEE. The length of the CDR3 is 15 residues. The ends were cut back, 4 bases at V and 6 bases at J, with 18 bases in the middle. The CDR3 protein is CASSPGWGGTDTQYF. Written as DNA, the CDR3 is TGTGCCAGCAGCCCAGGGTGGGGCGGAACCGATACGCAGTATTTT.

This chain joins TRBV9 and TRBJ1-2; 7 bases agree with TRBD1. With 3 bases clipped from V and 2 bases from J, the junction kept 4 bases outside the gene matches. Germline lookup yields CDR1 SGDLS and CDR2 YYNGEE. The CDR3 sequence is 14 residues long. The CDR3 loop reads CASSATGLNYGYTF. CDR3 nucleotides: TGTGCCAGCAGCGCGACAGGGTTGAACTATGGCTACACCTTC.

V usage is TRBV28 and J usage is TRBJ2-7; 12 nucleotides align to TRBD2. Germline V CDR1 and CDR2: MDHEN, SYDVKM. Trimming took 4 bases from V and 4 from J; bases not matched to a gene: 8. This CDR3 has 16 residues. In DNA, the CDR3 is TGTGCCAGCAGTTCACCCACTAGCGGGAGGTATTACGAGCAGTACTTC. The encoded protein is CASSSPTSGRYYEQYF. The variable domain in full, completed from reference TRBV28 and TRBJ2-7, reads DVKVTQSSRYLVKRTGEKVFLECVQDMDHENMFWYRQDPGLGLRLIYFSYDVKMKEKGDIPEGYSVSREKKERFSLILESASTNQTSMYLCASSSPTSGRYYEQYFGPGTRLTVT.

The V gene is TRBV19, the J gene TRBJ2-1, with 10 nucleotides matching TRBD2. Trimming cost V 2 bases and J 9 bases; bases outside gene matches: 10. The CDR3 sequence is 16 residues long. CDR1 is LNHDA and CDR2 is SQIVND in the germline V gene (reference sequence). For the CDR3, the DNA is TGTGCCAGTAGTATAAGGTCCGGGACTAGCGCGGCTGAGCAGTTCTTC. This sequence encodes CASSIRSGTSAAEQFF.

The chain carries TRBV4-1 and TRBJ1-5; 7 bases map to TRBD1. With 1 base clipped from V and 5 bases from J, the junction kept 11 bases outside the gene matches. The germline V gene has CDR1 MGHRA and CDR2 YSYEKL. The CDR3 length is 17 residues. CDR3 amino acids: CASSQARGRGIHQPQHF. Here the CDR3 DNA reads TGCGCCAGCAGCCAAGCGCGAGGCAGGGGGATCCATCAGCCCCAGCATTTT.

The V and J genes are TRBV19 and TRBJ2-1; 9 nucleotides line up with TRBD2. The CDR3 spans 15 residues. V shed 9 bases, J shed 9 bases, and the junction held 15 bases outside the gene matches. Germline V gives CDR1 LNHDA, CDR2 SQIVND (reference sequence). The CDR3 nucleotides read TGTGCCAGCCAGGGGGATCCAGCGGGAGGACGTGAGCAGTTCTTC. Translation: CASQGDPAGGREQFF.

CDR3 DNA sequence: TGTGCCAGCAGCCCGGGACTAGCGTTGACCAATGAGCAGTTCTTC. Translated, it gives CASSPGLALTNEQFF. V is TRBV5-6 and J is TRBJ2-1; 10 nucleotides line up with TRBD2. After removal of 4 bases from V and 6 bases from J, the junction contained 7 bases not matched to a gene. This CDR3 spans 15 amino acids. Germline CDR1 and CDR2: SGHDT and YYEEEE.

The chain carries TRBV2 and TRBJ2-7, with 9 bases identical to TRBD2. From germline, CDR1 is SNHLY and CDR2 FYNNEI. This CDR3 has 16 residues. The J segment lost 2 bases and the V segment lost 3 bases, leaving 8 bases of the junction unmatched. The CDR3 is CASSDPGTSLTYEQYF. In nucleotides, the CDR3 is TGTGCCAGCAGTGACCCCGGGACTAGCCTTACCTACGAGCAGTACTTC.

The genes are TRBV2 and TRBJ2-1; 9 bases align to TRBD1. The V segment lost 4 bases and the J segment 6 bases; nucleotides outside the gene matches: 7. The CDR3 has 15 residues. Germline V gene lookup returns CDR1 SNHLY and CDR2 FYNNEI. This CDR3 reads CASSGRGTGSNEQFF. As DNA, the CDR3 is TGTGCCAGCAGTGGTCGTGGGACAGGGTCCAATGAGCAGTTCTTC.

The V and J genes are TRBV30 and TRBJ2-7; 7 bases are a match to TRBD1. The germline gives CDR1 GTSNPN, CDR2 SVGIG (reference sequence). Trimming removed 3 bases from V and 1 base from J; junction bases left unmatched: 12. The CDR3 length is 16 residues. The CDR3 sequence is CAWSLGQVGVSYEQYF. CDR3 nucleotides: TGTGCCTGGAGCTTAGGACAGGTGGGGGTGTCCTACGAGCAGTACTTC.

The V call is TRBV5-8, the J call TRBJ1-5, with TRBD1 matching 7 bases. J gave up 4 bases and V 3 bases, and 4 bases lay outside the gene matches. The CDR3 consists of 14 residues. Germline V gives CDR1 SGHTS, CDR2 YDEGEE. The DNA of the CDR3 is TGTGCCAGCAGCTCCCGGGACAGAAATCAGCCCCAGCATTTT. Translated: CASSSRDRNQPQHF.

This clone was counted only a few times. V usage is TRBV10-2 and J usage is TRBJ1-1; maybe TRBD1 (6 bases). The germline V gene has CDR1 WSHSY and CDR2 SAAADI. V dropped 6 bases and J dropped 5 bases, with 19 bases sitting between them. The CDR3 is 15 residues long. This CDR3 reads CASRAYETGNTEAFF. CDR3 nucleotides: TGCGCCAGCAGGGCCTACGAAACAGGGAATACTGAAGCTTTCTTT.

The genes are TRBV7-9 and TRBJ1-2; TRBD1 is a possible D gene (5 bases). CDR3 length: 15 amino acids. V shed 0 bases and J shed 8 bases, with 16 bases lying between them. The germline V gene has CDR1 SEHNR and CDR2 FQNEAQ (reference sequence). The CDR3 protein is CASSLAGDSSVGYTF. The CDR3 region has the DNA TGTGCCAGCAGCTTAGCGGGTGACAGTTCAGTCGGCTACACCTTC.

The chain carries TRBV30 and TRBJ1-1; D might be TRBD1 (5 bases). Deletions cut 0 bases from V and 11 bases from J, with 10 bases between. The germline CDR1 and CDR2 sequences are GTSNPN and SVGIG (reference sequence). The CDR3 spans 11 residues. The CDR3 spells CAWSVGDSAFF. CDR3 bases: TGTGCCTGGAGTGTCGGGGACTCGGCTTTCTTT.

The chain joins TRBV7-9 to TRBJ1-2, with unresolved D. Trimming removed 0 bases at V and 5 bases at J, with 13 bases between. Per the germline V gene, CDR1 is SEHNR and CDR2 is FQNEAQ (reference sequence). This CDR3 spans 15 amino acids. Written as DNA, the CDR3 is TGTGCCAGCAGCTTAGCCCGGGGTGAGGTGTATGGCTACACCTTC. Protein: CASSLARGEVYGYTF. Using reference TRBV7-9 and TRBJ1-2 for the parts outside the CDR3, the full variable domain is DTGVSQNPRHKITKRGQNVTFRCDPISEHNRLYWYRQTLGQGPEFLTYFQNEAQLEKSRLLSDRFSAERPKGSFSTLEIQRTEQGDSAMYLCASSLARGEVYGYTFGSGTRLTVV.

This clone came up a few times. The V and J genes are TRBV6-2 or TRBV6-3 and TRBJ2-7, with 12 bases aligning to TRBD2. The J segment lost 3 bases and the V segment lost 4 bases, leaving 1 base of the junction unmatched. The CDR3 totals 14 residues. Per the germline V gene, CDR1 is MNHEY and CDR2 is SVGEGT. The CDR3 loop reads CASSLTSGSYEQYF. The CDR3 DNA follows: TGTGCCAGCAGTTTGACTAGCGGGAGCTACGAGCAGTACTTC.

This clone was seen more than once but under ten times. The chain uses TRBV27 and TRBJ2-7, with D tentatively TRBD1 (6 bases). In germline, CDR1 is MNHEY, CDR2 SMNVEV (reference sequence). Trimming shortened V by 6 bases and J by 0 bases, and 12 bases separated the two germline ends. This CDR3 comprises 14 residues. The CDR3 sequence: CASREYRVSYEQYF. The DNA for the CDR3 is TGTGCCAGCAGAGAATACAGGGTCTCCTACGAGCAGTACTTC.

This chain links TRBV23-1 with TRBJ1-1; D remains unclear. TRBV23-1 is assigned to the ORF class and has an uncertain function. Trimming removed 3 bases at V and 7 bases at J, with 15 bases between. The CDR3 consists of 14 residues. The CDR3 loop is CASSHSWSCREAFF. The CDR3 nucleotides read TGCGCCAGCAGTCACTCATGGAGCTGCCGTGAAGCTTTCTTT.

The rearrangement uses TRBV28 and TRBJ2-7, with no clear D. In germline, CDR1 is MDHEN, CDR2 SYDVKM. There are 11 residues in the CDR3. V was clipped by 5 bases and J by 3 bases, with 5 bases between them. The CDR3 DNA reads TGTGCCAGCAGTCCTCTCTACGAGCAGTACTTC. The encoded protein is CASSPLYEQYF.

The rearrangement joins TRBV7-9 to TRBJ2-5, with D possibly matching TRBD2 (7 bases). CDR3 length equals 16 residues. CDR1 SEHNR and CDR2 FQNEAQ come from the germline V gene (reference sequence). The V end lost 1 base, the J end lost 2 bases, and 14 bases lay between the germline ends. The chain's CDR3 is CASSLVGGRGQETQYF. The DNA of the CDR3 is TGTGCCAGCAGCTTAGTGGGGGGGCGTGGACAAGAGACCCAGTACTTC.

This clone has just a few counts. V usage is TRBV27 and J usage is TRBJ2-5; 12 nucleotides align to TRBD2. The CDR3 has 16 amino acids. Germline-derived CDR1 and CDR2 are MNHEY and SMNVEV (reference sequence). The V segment lost 3 bases and the J segment 0 bases; nucleotides outside the gene matches: 2. CDR3 DNA: TGTGCCAGCAGTTTCTGGACTAGCGGGGACCAAGAGACCCAGTACTTC. Amino acid sequence: CASSFWTSGDQETQYF.

This chain connects TRBV6-2 or TRBV6-3 to TRBJ2-6; 7 bases match TRBD2. V lost 2 bases to trimming and J lost 1 base; unmatched junction nucleotides: 8. Per the germline V gene, CDR1 is MNHEY and CDR2 is SVGEGT. The CDR3 length is 18 residues. In DNA form, the CDR3 reads TGTGCCAGCAGTTACACCCCCCGGGAGGAATCTGGGGCCAACGTCCTGACTTTC. Encoded protein: CASSYTPREESGANVLTF.

The gene calls are TRBV19 and TRBJ1-2; a weak D match, TRBD1 (5 bases). The germline V gene encodes CDR1 LNHDA and CDR2 SQIVND (reference sequence). The CDR3 totals 12 residues. Deletions cut 4 bases from V and 6 bases from J, with 9 bases between. CDR3 amino acids: CASSKGPDGYTF. Written as DNA, the CDR3 is TGTGCCAGTAGTAAGGGGCCGGATGGCTACACCTTC.

This chain links TRBV19 with TRBJ1-5, with D perhaps TRBD1 (5 bases). This CDR3 region has 16 residues. Germline loops: CDR1 LNHDA, CDR2 SQIVND (reference sequence). Trimming took 3 bases from V and 0 from J, leaving 12 bases between them. CDR3 sequence: CASSIRQGYSNQPQHF. CDR3 DNA: TGTGCCAGTAGTATTAGGCAGGGTTATAGCAATCAGCCCCAGCATTTT.

This sequence joins TRBV9 and TRBJ1-6; TRBD1 might be the D (6 bases). The V gene's germline CDR1 is SGDLS and CDR2 YYNGEE. The ends were cut back, 3 bases at V and 4 bases at J, with 11 bases in the middle. The CDR3 has 15 amino acids. The DNA for the CDR3 is TGTGCCAGCAGCGCCGGGACACTATATAATTCACCCCTCCACTTT. The encoded protein is CASSAGTLYNSPLHF. The complete variable domain, with remaining parts taken from reference TRBV9 and TRBJ1-6, reads DSGVTQTPKHLITATGQRVTLRCSPRSGDLSVYWYQQSLDQGLQFLIQYYNGEERAKGNILERFSAQQFPDLHSELNLSSLELGDSALYFCASSAGTLYNSPLHFGNGTRLTVT.

This chain links TRBV9 with TRBJ2-1; unclear D gene. Trimming stripped 4 bases from V and 3 bases from J, with 8 bases between. The CDR3 is made up of 13 amino acids. Germline V lookup: CDR1 SGDLS, CDR2 YYNGEE. The CDR3 here is CASSFGDYNEQFF. For the CDR3, the DNA is TGTGCCAGCAGCTTCGGTGACTACAATGAGCAGTTCTTC.

The chain's CDR3 is CASSLGTSGSYEQYF. The CDR3, as DNA: TGTGCCAGCAGTCTGGGGACTAGCGGGAGCTACGAGCAGTACTTC. The rearrangement links TRBV6-5 to TRBJ2-7, with 14 bases aligning to TRBD2. Germline V gives CDR1 MNHEY, CDR2 SVGAGI. Trimming at V came to 5 bases and at J to 3 bases, leaving 3 bases not matched to a gene. CDR3 size: 15 residues.

The chain couples TRBV24-1 to TRBJ1-3; D gene unclear. With 4 bases removed from V and 8 bases from J, the gap between germline ends came to 14 bases. Germline V gives CDR1 KGHDR, CDR2 SFDVKD. The CDR3 runs 14 residues. The CDR3 sequence is CATSDRGRPDTIYF. As DNA, the CDR3 is TGTGCCACCAGTGACCGGGGTAGGCCAGACACCATATATTTT.

The chain joins TRBV5-6 to TRBJ2-5, with 16 bases identical to TRBD2. The CDR3 is 18 residues long. V shed 4 bases and J 4 bases; nucleotides not matched to a gene: 10. The germline CDR1 and CDR2 sequences are SGHDT and YYEEEE. Written as DNA, the CDR3 is TGTGCCAGCAGCCACGGGCCGGGACTAGCGGGAGGGCGAGAGACCCAGTACTTC. Protein sequence: CASSHGPGLAGGRETQYF.